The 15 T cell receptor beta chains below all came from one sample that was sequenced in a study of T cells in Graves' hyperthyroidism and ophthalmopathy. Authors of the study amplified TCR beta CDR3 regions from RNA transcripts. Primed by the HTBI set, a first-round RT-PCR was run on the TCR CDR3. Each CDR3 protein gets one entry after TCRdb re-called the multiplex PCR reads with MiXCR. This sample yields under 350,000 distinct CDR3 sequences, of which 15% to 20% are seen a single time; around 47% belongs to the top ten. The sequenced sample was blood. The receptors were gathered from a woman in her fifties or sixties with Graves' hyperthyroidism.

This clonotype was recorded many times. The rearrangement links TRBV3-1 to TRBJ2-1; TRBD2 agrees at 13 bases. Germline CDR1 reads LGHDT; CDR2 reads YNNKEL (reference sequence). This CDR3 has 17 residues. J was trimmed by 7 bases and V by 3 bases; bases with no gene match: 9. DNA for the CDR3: TGTGCCAGCAGCCAGACAAGGACTAGCGGGAGTGATAATGAGCAGTTCTTC. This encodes CASSQTRTSGSDNEQFF.

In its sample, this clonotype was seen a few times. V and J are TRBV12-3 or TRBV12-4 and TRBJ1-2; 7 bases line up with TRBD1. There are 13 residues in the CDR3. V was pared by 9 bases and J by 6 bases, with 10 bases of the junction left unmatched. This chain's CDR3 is CASFSDRTHGYTF. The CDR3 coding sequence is TGTGCCAGTTTTTCGGACAGGACTCATGGCTACACCTTC.

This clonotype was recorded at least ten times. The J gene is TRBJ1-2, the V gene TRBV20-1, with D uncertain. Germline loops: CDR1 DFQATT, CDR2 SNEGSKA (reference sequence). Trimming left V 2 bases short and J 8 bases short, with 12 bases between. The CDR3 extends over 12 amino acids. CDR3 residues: CSARTPGQGYTF. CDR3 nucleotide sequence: TGCAGTGCTAGAACGCCCGGGCAAGGCTACACCTTC.

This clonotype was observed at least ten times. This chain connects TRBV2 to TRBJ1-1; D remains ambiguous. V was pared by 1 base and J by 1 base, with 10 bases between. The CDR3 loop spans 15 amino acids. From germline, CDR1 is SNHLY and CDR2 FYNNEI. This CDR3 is CASSEDYIGNTEAFF. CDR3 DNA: TGTGCCAGCAGTGAAGATTATATCGGGAACACTGAAGCTTTCTTT.

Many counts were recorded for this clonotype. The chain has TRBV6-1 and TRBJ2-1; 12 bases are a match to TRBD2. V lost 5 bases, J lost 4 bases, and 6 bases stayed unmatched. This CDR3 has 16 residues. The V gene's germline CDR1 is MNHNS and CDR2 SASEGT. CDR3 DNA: TGTGCCAGCAGTTACTCTAGCGGGAGGGGGTACAATGAGCAGTTCTTC. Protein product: CASSYSSGRGYNEQFF.

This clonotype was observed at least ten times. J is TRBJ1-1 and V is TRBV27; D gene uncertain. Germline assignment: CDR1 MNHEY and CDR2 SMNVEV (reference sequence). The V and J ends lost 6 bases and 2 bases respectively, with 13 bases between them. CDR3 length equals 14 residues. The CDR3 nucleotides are TGTGCCAGCAGAGTTTTCCCTACTAACACTGAAGCTTTCTTT. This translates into CASRVFPTNTEAFF.

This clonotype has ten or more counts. The CDR3 is CASSSNVRNTEAFF. The CDR3 DNA reads TGTGCCAGCAGCTCGAACGTCAGGAACACTGAAGCTTTCTTT. The rearrangement uses TRBV11-1 and TRBJ1-1; D unclear. The CDR3 covers 14 residues. V lost 4 bases, J lost 1 base, and 10 bases lay in between. CDR1 SGHAT and CDR2 FQDESV come from the germline V gene (reference sequence).

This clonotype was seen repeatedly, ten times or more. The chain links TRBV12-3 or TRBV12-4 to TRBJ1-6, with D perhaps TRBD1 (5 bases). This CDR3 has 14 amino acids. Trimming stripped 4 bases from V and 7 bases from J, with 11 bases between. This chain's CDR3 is CASSYAGPNSPLHF. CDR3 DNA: TGTGCCAGCAGTTATGCAGGGCCAAATTCACCCCTCCACTTT.

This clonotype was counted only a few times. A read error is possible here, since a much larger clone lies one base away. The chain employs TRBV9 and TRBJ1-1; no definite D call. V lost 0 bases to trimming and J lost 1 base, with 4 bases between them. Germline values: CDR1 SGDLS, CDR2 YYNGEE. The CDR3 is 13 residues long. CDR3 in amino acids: CASSVDRNTEAFF. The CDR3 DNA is TGTGCCAGCAGCGTAGACAGGAACACTGAAGCTTTCTTT.

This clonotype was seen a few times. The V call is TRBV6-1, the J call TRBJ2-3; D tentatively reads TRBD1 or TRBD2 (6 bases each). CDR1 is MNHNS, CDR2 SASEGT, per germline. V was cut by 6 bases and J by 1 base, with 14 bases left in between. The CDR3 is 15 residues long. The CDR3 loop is CASREQGGGTDTQYF. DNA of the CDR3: TGTGCCAGCAGGGAACAGGGAGGAGGCACAGATACGCAGTATTTT.

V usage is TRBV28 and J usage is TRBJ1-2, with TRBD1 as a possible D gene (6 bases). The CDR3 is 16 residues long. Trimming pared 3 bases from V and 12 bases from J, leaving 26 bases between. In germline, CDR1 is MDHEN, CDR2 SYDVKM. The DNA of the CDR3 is TGTGCCAGCAGTTTTCCCTCGGCAGGGGACCCCCCGAGGGACACCTTC. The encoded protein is CASSFPSAGDPPRDTF.

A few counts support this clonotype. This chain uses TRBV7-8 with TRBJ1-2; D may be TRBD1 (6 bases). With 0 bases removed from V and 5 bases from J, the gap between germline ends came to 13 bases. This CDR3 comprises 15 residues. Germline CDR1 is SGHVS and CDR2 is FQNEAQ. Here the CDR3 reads CASSLARGQGYGYTF. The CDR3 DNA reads TGTGCCAGCAGCTTAGCGCGAGGGCAGGGGTATGGCTACACCTTC.

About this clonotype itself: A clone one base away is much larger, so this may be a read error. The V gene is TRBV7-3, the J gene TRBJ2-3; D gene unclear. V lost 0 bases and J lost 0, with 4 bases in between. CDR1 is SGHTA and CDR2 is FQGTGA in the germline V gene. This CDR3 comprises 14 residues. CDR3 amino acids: CASSLTSSTDTQYF. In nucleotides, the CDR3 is TGTGCCAGCAGCTTAACGAGTAGCACAGATACGCAGTATTTT.

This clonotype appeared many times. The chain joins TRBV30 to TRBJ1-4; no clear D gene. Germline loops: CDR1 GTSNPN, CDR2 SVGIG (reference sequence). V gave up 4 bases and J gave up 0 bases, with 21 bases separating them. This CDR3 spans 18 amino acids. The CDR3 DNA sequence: TGTGCCTGGATGGGGAAGGCAGATCTGGCAACAACTAATGAAAAACTGTTTTTT. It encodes CAWMGKADLATTNEKLFF.

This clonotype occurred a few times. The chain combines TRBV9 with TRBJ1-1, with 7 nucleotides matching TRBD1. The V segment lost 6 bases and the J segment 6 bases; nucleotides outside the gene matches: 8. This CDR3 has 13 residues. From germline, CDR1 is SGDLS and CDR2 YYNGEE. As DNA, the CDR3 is TGTGCCAGCAACGGGACAGTTAGCCCTGAAGCTTTCTTT. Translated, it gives CASNGTVSPEAFF.